These 15 T cell receptor beta chains were sequenced from one sample in a study of shared clonotypes between healthy human individuals. Profiled with immunoSEQ multiplex PCR; TCRdb holds only in-frame clones, not every one. The sample includes about 600,000 clones, less than 98% seen only once; the top ten take 0.045% to 0.07%. Sequenced: naive CD4+ T cells sorted from blood. Subset given: CD45RA+ positively selected. The receptors originated from a woman aged 25 to 45 in good health.

The rearrangement links TRBV6-1 to TRBJ1-3; D gene ambiguous. CDR1 and CDR2 (germline): MNHNS, SASEGT. Trimming took off 0 bases at V and 0 bases at J, with 9 bases between the two ends. The CDR3 is 16 residues long. The DNA for the CDR3 is TGTGCCAGCAGTGAAGCGTCTCGCATCTCTGGAAACACCATATATTTT. Translation gives CASSEASRISGNTIYF.

This sequence joins TRBV19 and TRBJ2-2, with 7 bases matching TRBD1. Per germline, CDR1 LNHDA and CDR2 SQIVND (reference sequence). The V and J ends lost 5 bases and 2 bases, in that order; junction bases with no gene match: 5. This CDR3 is built from 15 residues. The CDR3 coding sequence is TGTGCCAGTAGTCCGGGACAGCATAACACCGGGGAGCTGTTTTTT. It codes for CASSPGQHNTGELFF.

The chain recombines TRBV21-1 with TRBJ1-3. TRBV21-1 is tagged as a pseudogene. The CDR3 spans 16 residues. The CDR3 loop reads CASSKVSRGTRNTIYF. CDR3 sequence (DNA): TGTGCCAGCAGCAAAGTCTCTCGGGGTACGAGAAACACCATATATTTT.

The gene calls are TRBV28 and TRBJ2-7; TRBD2 matches at 10 bases. The trim removed 2 bases at V and 5 bases at J, leaving 9 bases unmatched. Germline V gene sequence: CDR1 MDHEN, CDR2 SYDVKM. The CDR3 is 16 residues long. In DNA form, the CDR3 reads TGTGCCAGCAGTTTAGGGCTAGCGGGAGTGAGGCACGAGCAGTACTTC. This codes for CASSLGLAGVRHEQYF.

The CDR3 sequence: CASSTRRTSGSSYNEQFF. The CDR3 DNA reads as TGTGCCAGCAGTACCAGACGGACTAGCGGGAGCTCCTACAATGAGCAGTTCTTC. The V call is TRBV27, the J call TRBJ2-1; 13 nucleotides agree with TRBD2. There are 18 residues in the CDR3. With 5 bases clipped from V and 0 bases from J, the junction kept 7 bases outside the gene matches. Per the germline V gene, CDR1 is MNHEY and CDR2 is SMNVEV (reference sequence).

The genes are TRBV27 and TRBJ2-2; D is unclear. V was clipped by 3 bases and J by 1 base, with 18 bases between them. Germline CDR1 reads MNHEY; CDR2 reads SMNVEV (reference sequence). The CDR3 runs to 18 residues. CDR3 amino acids: CASSFRPVTPQNTGELFF. The CDR3 region has the DNA TGTGCCAGCAGTTTTAGACCCGTCACCCCGCAGAACACCGGGGAGCTGTTTTTT.

As concerns this clone: This specimen includes other DNA sequences encoding the same CDR3. J is TRBJ2-5 and V is TRBV2, with D maybe TRBD1 (5 bases). Trimming took 4 bases from V and 1 from J, leaving 7 bases between them. The CDR3 contains 13 residues. Germline values: CDR1 SNHLY, CDR2 FYNNEI. CDR3 region: CASSVQGQETQYF. As DNA, the CDR3 is TGTGCCAGCAGTGTCCAGGGCCAAGAGACCCAGTACTTC. Looking up the rest from reference TRBV2 and TRBJ2-5 gives the full variable domain: EPEVTQTPSHQVTQMGQEVILRCVPISNHLYFYWYRQILGQKVEFLVSFYNNEISEKSEIFDDQFSVERPDGSNFTLKIRSTKLEDSAMYFCASSVQGQETQYFGPGTRLLVL.

The chain links TRBV29-1 to TRBJ1-4, with a weak D call TRBD1 (6 bases). V was cut by 7 bases and J by 5 bases, with 17 bases left in between. Germline V gene sequence: CDR1 SQVTM, CDR2 ANQGSEA. CDR3 size: 14 residues. CDR3 region: CSAGGGGWNEKLFF. CDR3 bases: TGCAGCGCCGGAGGGGGGGGCTGGAATGAAAAACTGTTTTTT.

The table lists this clone with a few counts. The gene calls are TRBV11-1 and TRBJ2-7; possibly TRBD1 for D (5 bases). The CDR3 runs to 12 residues. Trimming shortened V by 5 bases and J by 3 bases, and 8 bases separated the two germline ends. CDR1 and CDR2 from the germline V gene are SGHAT and FQDESV (reference sequence). The CDR3 DNA reads as TGTGCCAGCAGCATAGACAGCTACGAGCAGTACTTC. It specifies CASSIDSYEQYF.

This clone showed up just once. The CDR3 protein is CASKGVVSGNTIYF. CDR3 DNA: TGTGCCAGCAAGGGAGTGGTCTCTGGAAACACCATATATTTT. The gene calls are TRBV6-1 and TRBJ1-3; D is unclear. Trimming took 7 bases from V and 0 from J, leaving 10 bases between them. Germline V gene lookup returns CDR1 MNHNS and CDR2 SASEGT. The length of the CDR3 is 14 residues.

This chain connects TRBV4-1 to TRBJ1-3; D is unclear. The V and J ends lost 0 bases and 0 bases respectively, with 9 bases between them. The CDR3 is 16 amino acids. The germline gives CDR1 MGHRA, CDR2 YSYEKL. The CDR3 here is CASSQDAASSGNTIYF. The CDR3 bases are TGCGCCAGCAGCCAAGATGCCGCGAGCTCTGGAAACACCATATATTTT.

This chain joins TRBV28 and TRBJ2-1, with 9 bases matching TRBD1. The CDR3 is 14 residues long. Trimming at V came to 7 bases and at J to 3 bases, leaving 4 bases not matched to a gene. The germline gives CDR1 MDHEN, CDR2 SYDVKM. The CDR3: CASTWTGVYNEQFF. DNA for the CDR3: TGTGCCAGCACCTGGACAGGGGTCTACAATGAGCAGTTCTTC. The whole variable domain, filled in from reference TRBV28 and TRBJ2-1, reads DVKVTQSSRYLVKRTGEKVFLECVQDMDHENMFWYRQDPGLGLRLIYFSYDVKMKEKGDIPEGYSVSREKKERFSLILESASTNQTSMYLCASTWTGVYNEQFFGPGTRLTVL.

This chain links TRBV29-1 with TRBJ2-7; 7 nucleotides match TRBD2. This CDR3 comprises 12 residues. The V and J ends lost 7 bases and 5 bases, in that order; junction bases with no gene match: 8. CDR1 SQVTM and CDR2 ANQGSEA come from the germline V gene. The CDR3 DNA follows: TGCAGCGCACGTCTTCGGGGGGACGAGCAGTACTTC. Translated, it gives CSARLRGDEQYF.

V gene TRBV6-1 combines with J gene TRBJ1-1, with TRBD1 matching over 7 bases. Germline V gene sequence: CDR1 MNHNS, CDR2 SASEGT. The CDR3 has 14 residues. J lost 5 bases, V lost 6 bases, and 9 bases had no gene match. CDR3 region: CASSPRDRATEAFF. The CDR3 DNA reads as TGTGCCAGCAGCCCCCGGGACAGAGCTACTGAAGCTTTCTTT.

J is TRBJ2-1 and V is TRBV6-1; D unclear. CDR3 size: 12 residues. From germline, CDR1 is MNHNS and CDR2 SASEGT. V was shortened by 3 bases and J by 15 bases, with 15 bases between the two germline ends. CDR3 amino acids: CASSENPTTWFF. In DNA, the CDR3 is TGTGCCAGCAGTGAGAATCCCACGACGTGGTTCTTC.